This T cell receptor beta chain originates from a study of T cell responses to AZD1222 COVID-19 vaccine. Study observations and caveats: Mostly white British, mostly female donors; authors suggested clonal diversity may be underestimated.

Comments on this clone: Antigen: not known.

The method was immunoSEQ multiplex PCR; TCRdb's version includes in-frame clones alone and lacks a portion of them. Among over 150,000 clones listed, about nine tenths were seen once. This clonotype was sampled from an adult in good health. The sample here was peripheral blood, taken on day 0 of AZD1222 vaccination.

CDR3 amino acids: CSVAPTGEAFF. The DNA of the CDR3 is TGCAGCGTTGCTCCGACTGGGGAAGCTTTCTTT. V usage is TRBV29-1 and J usage is TRBJ1-1; D not resolved. The CDR3 has 11 residues. Germline V gene lookup returns CDR1 SQVTM and CDR2 ANQGSEA. Trimming pared 4 bases from V and 8 bases from J, leaving 11 bases between.